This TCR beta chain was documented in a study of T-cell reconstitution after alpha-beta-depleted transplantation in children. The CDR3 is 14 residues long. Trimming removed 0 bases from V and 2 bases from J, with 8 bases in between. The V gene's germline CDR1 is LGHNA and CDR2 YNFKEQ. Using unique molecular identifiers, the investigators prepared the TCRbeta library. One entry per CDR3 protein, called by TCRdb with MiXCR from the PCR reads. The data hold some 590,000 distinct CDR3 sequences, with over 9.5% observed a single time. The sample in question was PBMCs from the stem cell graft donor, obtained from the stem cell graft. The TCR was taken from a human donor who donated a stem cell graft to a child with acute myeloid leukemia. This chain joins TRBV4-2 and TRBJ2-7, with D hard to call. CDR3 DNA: TGTGCCAGCAGCCAAGATGTACTTACCTACGAGCAGTACTTC. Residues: CASSQDVLTYEQYF.